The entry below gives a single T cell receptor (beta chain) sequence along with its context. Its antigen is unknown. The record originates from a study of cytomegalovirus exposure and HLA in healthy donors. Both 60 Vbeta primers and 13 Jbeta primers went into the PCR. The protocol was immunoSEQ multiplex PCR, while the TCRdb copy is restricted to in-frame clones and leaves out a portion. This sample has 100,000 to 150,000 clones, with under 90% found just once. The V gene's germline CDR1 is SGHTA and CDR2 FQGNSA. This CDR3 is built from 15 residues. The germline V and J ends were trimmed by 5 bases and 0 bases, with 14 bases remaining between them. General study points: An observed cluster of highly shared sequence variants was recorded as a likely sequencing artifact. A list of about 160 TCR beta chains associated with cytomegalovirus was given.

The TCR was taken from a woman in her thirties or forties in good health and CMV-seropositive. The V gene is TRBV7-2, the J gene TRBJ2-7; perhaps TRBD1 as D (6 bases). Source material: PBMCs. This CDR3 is CASSQDRSSSYEQYF. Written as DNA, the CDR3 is TGTGCCAGCAGCCAAGACAGGTCAAGCTCCTACGAGCAGTACTTC.